The rows below give T cell receptor beta chains drawn from one sample of a study of T-cell memory formation after mild COVID-19. Via MiXCR, TCRdb re-called the 5' RACE reads, giving one row per CDR3 protein. Here the sample spans some 120,000 distinct CDR3 sequences, about a sixth being singletons. The sample was PBMCs or a T cell subset sorted from them (not recorded which). These receptors came from a young man who had mild COVID-19 (a few samples of this study predate the infection). Cell type and time point are not known. Each CDR3 is given with its conserved first and last residue. A D gene is named only where the DNA matches it firmly. Rows may omit the clone size; those that give it use once, few, many or a size class.

>TRBV11-2|TRBJ2-1|-|-
TGTGCCAGCAGCTTAGATCGGGGGAAGAGGAATGAGCAGTTCTTC
CASSLDRGKRNEQFF
>TRBV21-1|TRBJ1-2|few|-
TGTGCCAGCAAGGGACGGCTAACTATGAATGGCTACACCTTC
CASKGRLTMNGYTF
>TRBV5-1|TRBJ2-5|few|-
TGCGCCAGCAGCTTGGACAGACAAGAGACCCAGTACTTC
CASSLDRQETQYF
>TRBV7-9|TRBJ2-1|few|-
TGTGCCAGCAGTAGGGACGTCAATGAGCAGTTCTTC
CASSRDVNEQFF
>TRBV15|TRBJ2-7|few|TRBD1
TGTGCCACCAGCCTCATGGGACAGGGTGGCGAGCAGTACTTC
CATSLMGQGGEQYF
>TRBV2|TRBJ1-4|few|-
TGTGCCAGCAGTGAAGTTCAAACAGTCCGTAATGAAAAACTGTTTTTT
CASSEVQTVRNEKLFF
>TRBV6-6|TRBJ1-5|-|TRBD1
TGTGCCAGCAGAACCGGGACAGGGGGCCCTCAGCCCCAGCATTTT
CASRTGTGGPQPQHF
>TRBV18|TRBJ2-5|few|TRBD1
TGTGCCAGCTCACCGCCCACCGGGACAGGGGAAGGGACCCAGTACTTC
CASSPPTGTGEGTQYF
>TRBV12-3/TRBV12-4|TRBJ1-3|-|-
TGTGCCAGCAGTTTTAGCAGGGGTGCTGGAAACACCATATATTTT
CASSFSRGAGNTIYF
>TRBV24-1|TRBJ2-3|many|-
TGTGCCACCAGTGACCCCAGCACAGATACGCAGTATTTT
CATSDPSTDTQYF
>TRBV12-3/TRBV12-4|TRBJ1-3|-|TRBD1
TGTGCCAGCAGAACACAGGGGGTCTCTGGAAACACCATATATTTT
CASRTQGVSGNTIYF
>TRBV4-3|TRBJ2-3|-|-
TGCGCCAGCAGCCAAGATCACCTTAGGGGAGATACGCAGTATTTT
CASSQDHLRGDTQYF
>TRBV29-1|TRBJ2-3|many|-
TGCAGCGTAGATAGCACAGATACGCAGTATTTT
CSVDSTDTQYF
>TRBV5-1|TRBJ1-1|once|-
TGCGCCAGCAGCTTAGTGATGAACACTGAAGCTTTCTTT
CASSLVMNTEAFF
>TRBV15|TRBJ2-2|few|TRBD2
TGTGCCACCAGCAGCTATAGGGGCGGGGGGATCAGCGGGGAGCTGTTTTTT
CATSSYRGGGISGELFF
>TRBV7-2|TRBJ2-2|-|TRBD2
TGTGCCAGCAGCTTAGTATCGGGGGGACCGAACACCGGGGAGCTGTTTTTT
CASSLVSGGPNTGELFF
>TRBV12-3/TRBV12-4|TRBJ2-2|few|-
TGTGCCAGCAGTTTACAGGGCGGCGGCGGGGAGCTGTTTTTT
CASSLQGGGGELFF
>TRBV20-1|TRBJ2-6|-|TRBD1
TGCAGTGCTAGACCGACAGGGAACCCCAGGGGGGCCAACGTCCTGACTTTC
CSARPTGNPRGANVLTF
>TRBV6-2/TRBV6-3|TRBJ1-5|few|-
TGTGCCAGCAGTCCCACAGGGAACGGGAATCAGCCCCAGCATTTT
CASSPTGNGNQPQHF
>TRBV6-2/TRBV6-3|TRBJ2-5|-|TRBD1
TGTGCCAGCAGTTACGAGACAGGGGCCTACCAAGAGACCCAGTACTTC
CASSYETGAYQETQYF
>TRBV27|TRBJ2-1|many|TRBD2
TGTGCCAGCAGCCCCGCGGGGGGGCTTTCGTTCAATGAGCAGTTCTTC
CASSPAGGLSFNEQFF
>TRBV7-3|TRBJ2-3|few|-
TGTGCCAGCAGCTCCCTCGGGGGGCGGGGCACAGATACGCAGTATTTT
CASSSLGGRGTDTQYF
>TRBV5-8|TRBJ2-7|-|TRBD1
TGTGCCAGCAGCTTCGGGACAGGTGGTGTCCTGGACTTC
CASSFGTGGVLDF
>TRBV3-1|TRBJ1-5|-|-
TGTGCCAGCAGCCAAACTAATAGCAATCAGCCCCAGCATTTT
CASSQTNSNQPQHF
>TRBV5-1|TRBJ2-1|few|-
TGCGCCAGCAGCGAGGACTTGATGGAGAGGTTCTTC
CASSEDLMERFF
>TRBV5-1|TRBJ1-2|-|-
TGCGCCAGCAGCTTTGAGGTCTACTATGGCTACACCTTC
CASSFEVYYGYTF
>TRBV5-1|TRBJ2-5|many|TRBD1
TGCGCCAGCAGCCCCAGGACAGGGCGAGAGACCCAGTACTTC
CASSPRTGRETQYF
>TRBV5-1|TRBJ2-2|few|-
TGCGCCAGCAGCTCGCAGGGGAGGTCCGGGGAGCTGTTTTTT
CASSSQGRSGELFF
>TRBV7-9|TRBJ2-3|-|-
TGTGCCAGCATCAGGGGTGCTAGCACAGATACGCAGTATTTT
CASIRGASTDTQYF
>TRBV25-1|TRBJ2-1|many|-
TGTGCCAGCAGGGAGGGGATGGGGGACAGACAAGGTGATGAGCAGTTCTTC
CASREGMGDRQGDEQFF
>TRBV12-3/TRBV12-4|TRBJ2-3|few|-
TGTGCCAGCAGTTTAGCGTTCGGGAGAGATACGCAGTATTTT
CASSLAFGRDTQYF
>TRBV20-1|TRBJ2-1|-|TRBD2
TGCAGTGCTAGAGTAAGGGAGCGGGGAAACAATGAGCAGTTCTTC
CSARVRERGNNEQFF
>TRBV5-5|TRBJ1-2|once|-
TGTGCCAGCAGCTCCAACAGGGTGAACTATGGCTACACCTTC
CASSSNRVNYGYTF
>TRBV19|TRBJ2-5|-|-
TGTGCCAGTAGCACCACGGGGCCCGCGGGGGAGACCCAGTACTTC
CASSTTGPAGETQYF
>TRBV7-2|TRBJ2-1|many|TRBD1
TGTGCCAGCAGCCCTTGGACAGGGGATGAGCAGTTCTTC
CASSPWTGDEQFF
>TRBV21-1|TRBJ2-2|once|-
TGTGCCAGCAGCAAAGAGGAGCGGCCTTACACCGGGGAGCTGTTTTTT
CASSKEERPYTGELFF
>TRBV20-1|TRBJ2-5|-|-
TGCAGTGCTAGCCCGCAGGAGACCCAGTACTTC
CSASPQETQYF
>TRBV4-1|TRBJ1-6|-|-
TGCGCCAGCAGCCAAGGTCTGGTCACGCAGGGCTCAGGGGATTCACCCCTCCACTTT
CASSQGLVTQGSGDSPLHF
>TRBV4-2|TRBJ2-3|-|-
TGTGCCAGCAGCCAAGAGGGGTCAGGGCCAGATACGCAGTATTTT
CASSQEGSGPDTQYF
>TRBV29-1|TRBJ2-1|-|TRBD1
TGCGTCGGGGTCGGGGACAGGCTCAATGAGCAGTTCTTC
CVGVGDRLNEQFF
>TRBV5-1|TRBJ2-7|-|TRBD1
TGCGCCAGCAGCTCCGGGACAGCCTACGAGCAGTACTTC
CASSSGTAYEQYF
>TRBV15|TRBJ2-7|few|-
TGTGCCACCAGCAGAGATCTAAGAAGCGGCTACGAGCAGTACTTC
CATSRDLRSGYEQYF
>TRBV6-4|TRBJ2-5|-|TRBD1
TGTGCCAGCAGTGGGGCCAGGGGGCTGGAAGAGACCCAGTACTTC
CASSGARGLEETQYF
>TRBV5-1|TRBJ2-2|-|-
TGCGCCAGCAGCTTTACAGCCGCTGATTTCGGGGAGCTGTTTTTT
CASSFTAADFGELFF
>TRBV20-1|TRBJ2-1|-|TRBD2
TGCAGTGCTAGAGATGGGGGTAGCGGGGATAAGGACAATGAGCAGTTCTTC
CSARDGGSGDKDNEQFF